Listed below are T cell receptor beta chains from one sample, sequenced in a study of T-cell reconstitution after alpha-beta-depleted transplantation in children. One entry per CDR3 protein results from TCRdb running MiXCR on the PCR reads. Among about 230,000 distinct CDR3 sequences, 7.5% to 10% were seen once, and the ten largest hold 5% to 5.5%. This specimen consisted of PBMCs from the stem cell graft donor, obtained from the stem cell graft. The source of these receptors is a human donor who donated a stem cell graft to a child with SCID. The CDR3 runs from the conserved cysteine through the conserved F or W. The D gene is left open where the match is weak. The size field is filled for only some rows; it gives once, few, many or a size class.

cdr3_nt cdr3_aa v_call d_call j_call clone_size
TGCGCCAGCAGTACGCTAGCGGGATCAAACACCGGGGAGCTGTTTTTT CASSTLAGSNTGELFF TRBV5-1 TRBD2 TRBJ2-2 few
TGCAGTGCTCAACAGGACGGTACGCTCAATCAGCCCCAGCATTTT CSAQQDGTLNQPQHF TRBV20-1 . TRBJ1-5 .
TGTGCCAGCAACACCCCGGCTGGGGCCAACGTCCTGACTTTC CASNTPAGANVLTF TRBV28 . TRBJ2-6 many
TGTGCCAGTCGACTGGCAGATACGCAGTATTTT CASRLADTQYF TRBV3-1 . TRBJ2-3 many
TGCAGTGCTAGGGCGACAGGGCCATTAGGTCAAGCGAGCTTC CSARATGPLGQASF TRBV20-1 TRBD1 TRBJ2-7 many
TGCAGTGCCCAAAGTCAACTAGCGGGGAGGTACGAGCAGTACTTC CSAQSQLAGRYEQYF TRBV20-1 TRBD2 TRBJ2-7 many
TGCAGTGCTAGAGTGACAGGGATTTTGGGGGAAAAACTGTTTTTT CSARVTGILGEKLFF TRBV20-1 TRBD1 TRBJ1-4 many
TGTGCCAGCAGCTTAGGGTGGGGGGGGACTATAACTCCCTACGAGCAGTACTTC CASSLGWGGTITPYEQYF TRBV7-6 TRBD2 TRBJ2-7 many
TGTGCCAGCAGCTTAGATGGGGGGGCTTTAGAGACCCAGTACTTC CASSLDGGALETQYF TRBV7-2 . TRBJ2-5 many
TGTGCCAGCAGCAGGACGGTAACTAATGAAAAACTGTTTTTT CASSRTVTNEKLFF TRBV7-9 . TRBJ1-4 .
TGTGCCAGCGGCGGACAGTTGAACACTGAAGCTTTCTTT CASGGQLNTEAFF TRBV12-3/TRBV12-4 . TRBJ1-1 many
TGCGCCAGCAGCCGGACTAGCGGGGGGGCCAATGAGCAGTTCTTC CASSRTSGGANEQFF TRBV5-1 TRBD2 TRBJ2-1 many
TGTGCCAGCAGTTTAGCAATTTCAGGACATGGCTACACCTTC CASSLAISGHGYTF TRBV28 . TRBJ1-2 many
TGCGCCAGCAGCTTGGAACAGAAAGCCTACGAGCAGTACTTC CASSLEQKAYEQYF TRBV5-1 . TRBJ2-7 many
TGTGCCAGCAGCCCGGAGACAGAAAGGGAGACCCAGTACTTC CASSPETERETQYF TRBV7-9 . TRBJ2-5 many
TGTGCCACCAGCAGAGATACGGGGGCAGGAAATGAGCAGTTCTTC CATSRDTGAGNEQFF TRBV15 . TRBJ2-1 many
TGTGCCAGCAGCGGCCCACGGGAGGGGGGTAACAATGAGCAGTTCTTC CASSGPREGGNNEQFF TRBV11-3 TRBD2 TRBJ2-1 many
TGTGCCACCAGTGATTCTCGACAGGCCTACAATGAACAGTTCTTC CATSDSRQAYNEQFF TRBV24-1 . TRBJ2-1 .
TGTGCTAGCAGTCAAATCCTATTCAGGGGGGGCACCACAGATACGCAGTATTTT CASSQILFRGGTTDTQYF TRBV28 . TRBJ2-3 .
TGTGCCAGCAGTTTAGGTGGGGTAGCCTACGAGCAGTACTTC CASSLGGVAYEQYF TRBV12-3/TRBV12-4 . TRBJ2-7 .
TGTGCCATCCTACAAAACCCGAGCTCTGGAAACACCATATATTTT CAILQNPSSGNTIYF TRBV7-9 . TRBJ1-3 many
TGCGCCAGCAGCTTTACGACAGGGGGCGATGAGCAGTTCTTC CASSFTTGGDEQFF TRBV5-1 TRBD1 TRBJ2-1 many
TGCGCCAGCAGCTTGGCCGGACAGGGGGCTGGTGGCTACACCTTC CASSLAGQGAGGYTF TRBV5-1 TRBD1 TRBJ1-2 many
TGTGCCAGCAGCCCCGGGGACAGGACGGTGATGAACACTGAAGCTTTCTTT CASSPGDRTVMNTEAFF TRBV7-9 TRBD1 TRBJ1-1 .
TGCGCCAGCAGCCCCGCACTAGGACTCACCTACGAGCAGTACTTC CASSPALGLTYEQYF TRBV4-3 . TRBJ2-7 many
TGCGCCAGCAGCTTAATTGGGGGCGCCGAAGATACGCAGTATTTT CASSLIGGAEDTQYF TRBV5-1 . TRBJ2-3 many
TGTGCCAGCAGTCCAGAGAGGGGGCAGGTGACCCAGTACTTC CASSPERGQVTQYF TRBV27 TRBD1 TRBJ2-5 many
TGTGCCAGCCTAACCATCGGGACAGGCCTTTACGAGCAGTACTTC CASLTIGTGLYEQYF TRBV28 TRBD1 TRBJ2-7 .
TGTGCCAGCAGCGCCAGACCCGGGACTAGCGGGGCCATCACCTACGAGCAGTACTTC CASSARPGTSGAITYEQYF TRBV11-2 TRBD2 TRBJ2-7 few
TGCAGTGCTAGAGATCAGGCCTCCTATGGCTACACCTTC CSARDQASYGYTF TRBV20-1 . TRBJ1-2 many
TGCAGTGCTAGAGCCTCGGGGGACACCATATATTTT CSARASGDTIYF TRBV20-1 . TRBJ1-3 many